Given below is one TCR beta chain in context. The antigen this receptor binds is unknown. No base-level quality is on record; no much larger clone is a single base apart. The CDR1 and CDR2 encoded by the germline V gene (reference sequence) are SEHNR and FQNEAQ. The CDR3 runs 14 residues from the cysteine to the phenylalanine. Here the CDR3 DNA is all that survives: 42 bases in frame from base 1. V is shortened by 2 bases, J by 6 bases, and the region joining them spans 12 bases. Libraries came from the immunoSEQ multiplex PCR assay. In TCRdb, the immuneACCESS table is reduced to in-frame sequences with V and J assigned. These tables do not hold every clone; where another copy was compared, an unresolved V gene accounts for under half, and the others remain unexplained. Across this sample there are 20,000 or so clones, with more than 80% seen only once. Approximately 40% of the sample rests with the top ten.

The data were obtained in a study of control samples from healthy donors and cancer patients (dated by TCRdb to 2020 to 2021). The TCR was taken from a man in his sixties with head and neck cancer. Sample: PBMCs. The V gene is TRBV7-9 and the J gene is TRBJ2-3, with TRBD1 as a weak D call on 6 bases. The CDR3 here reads CASSLTGGGDTQYF. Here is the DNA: TGTGCCAGCAGCTTAACTGGGGGCGGTGATACGCAGTATTTT.